Given below is one TCR beta chain in context. The target antigen is unknown. Germline V CDR1 and CDR2: SGHTA, FQGTGA. The CDR3 extends over 13 amino acids. The germline V and J ends were trimmed by 4 bases and 4 bases, with 10 bases remaining between them. These data are taken from a study of CD8+ T cells in alopecia areata. Sequencing relied on a cDNA template that was reverse transcribed from extracted RNA. TCRdb's table, derived via immunoSEQ multiplex PCR, lists solely in-frame clones and lacks some. Among 60,000 to 65,000 clones listed, around 44% were seen once. Overall study results and limits: Scalp specimens additionally yield sequences from normal skin's resident alphabeta T cells.

The receptor was isolated from a human donor with alopecia areata. The rearrangement links TRBV7-3 to TRBJ1-1; the D is unclear. Sequencing used NKG2D-low CD8+ T cells sorted from blood. The CDR3 protein is CASSSGLGTEAFF. Here the CDR3 DNA reads TGTGCCAGCAGCTCCGGACTGGGCACTGAAGCTTTCTTT.